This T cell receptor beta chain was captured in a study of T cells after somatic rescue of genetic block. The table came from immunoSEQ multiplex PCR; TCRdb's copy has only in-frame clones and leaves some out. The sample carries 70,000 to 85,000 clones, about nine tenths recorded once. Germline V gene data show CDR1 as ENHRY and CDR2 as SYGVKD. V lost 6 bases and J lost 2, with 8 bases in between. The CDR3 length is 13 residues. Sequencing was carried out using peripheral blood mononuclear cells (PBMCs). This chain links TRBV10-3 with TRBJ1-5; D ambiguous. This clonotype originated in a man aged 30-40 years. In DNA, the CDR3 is TGTGCCATCAGACCGTCAGGCAATCAGCCCCAGCATTTT. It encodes CAIRPSGNQPQHF.